The 15 T cell receptor beta chains given below trace back to one sample, sequenced in a study of early T cells in non-severe SARS-CoV-2 infection. MiXCR was run by TCRdb on the 5' RACE reads, yielding one entry per CDR3 protein. The sample has about 26,000 distinct CDR3 sequences, around 4.2% seen once. Input material: whole blood. The receptors were gathered from an adult who was a healthcare worker with PCR-confirmed SARS-CoV-2 infection or an uninfected control (not recorded which).

This clonotype was seen a handful of times. This chain connects TRBV3-1 to TRBJ2-1; a possible D gene is TRBD2 (6 bases). Trimming stripped 6 bases from V and 2 bases from J, with 17 bases between. CDR1 is LGHDT, CDR2 YNNKEL, per germline (reference sequence). This CDR3 region has 16 residues. CDR3 amino acids: CASRGSRDSAYNEQFF. CDR3 nucleotide sequence: TGTGCCAGCAGGGGATCGCGGGACTCCGCCTACAATGAGCAGTTCTTC.

This clonotype was detected many times. For the CDR3, the DNA is TGTGCCAGCAGCGGCCGGGACAGCAAAGAGACCCAGTACTTC. Translation gives CASSGRDSKETQYF. This chain joins TRBV7-8 and TRBJ2-5; 7 bases match TRBD1. The CDR3 loop spans 14 amino acids. Per the germline V gene, CDR1 is SGHVS and CDR2 is FQNEAQ. V trimming: 5 bases; J trimming: 3 bases; junction bases outside the gene matches: 6.

This clonotype was seen more than once but under ten times. The chain couples TRBV9 to TRBJ2-4, with TRBD1 matching over 10 bases. Germline trimming cut 4 bases from V and 8 bases from J; bases unmatched to any gene: 3. The germline V gene encodes CDR1 SGDLS and CDR2 YYNGEE. This CDR3 has 13 residues. The chain's CDR3 is CASSPGQGDIQYF. In DNA, the CDR3 is TGTGCCAGCAGCCCAGGACAGGGGGACATTCAGTACTTC.

This clonotype has ten or more counts. The chain carries TRBV4-1 and TRBJ2-1, with 8 nucleotides matching TRBD2. The CDR3 runs to 17 residues. Losses at the gene ends were 2 bases for V and 2 bases for J; bases not matched to a gene: 8. The V gene's germline CDR1 is MGHRA and CDR2 YSYEKL. CDR3 in amino acids: CASSQFGGGVTYNEQFF. The CDR3 nucleotides read TGCGCCAGCAGCCAATTCGGGGGGGGCGTGACCTACAATGAGCAGTTCTTC.

In this sample, this clonotype turned up many times. The J gene is TRBJ2-7, the V gene TRBV6-5; no clear D gene. Germline values: CDR1 MNHEY, CDR2 SVGAGI. V lost 2 bases and J lost 4, with 15 bases in between. The CDR3 has 15 amino acids. The CDR3 bases are TGTGCCAGCAGTTACGGTCTCCATCCAAATTACGAGCAGTACTTC. This translates into CASSYGLHPNYEQYF.

The sample holds a few counts of this clonotype. CDR3 sequence reads: CASSPTGNEQFF. The CDR3, as DNA: TGTGCCAGCAGCCCAACTGGCAATGAGCAGTTCTTC. The chain has TRBV11-2 and TRBJ2-1; unclear D gene. Germline CDR1 reads SGHAT; CDR2 reads FQNNGV. Trimming took off 5 bases at V and 6 bases at J, with 8 bases between the two ends. The CDR3 consists of 12 residues.

This clonotype was detected ten times or more. This chain joins TRBV29-1 and TRBJ2-5; D remains unclear. Per the germline V gene, CDR1 is SQVTM and CDR2 is ANQGSEA. The CDR3 is made up of 15 amino acids. The V and J ends lost 0 bases and 6 bases respectively, with 17 bases between them. CDR3 sequence reads: CSVEDWASPGKTQYF. The CDR3 DNA reads as TGCAGCGTTGAAGATTGGGCTAGTCCTGGAAAGACCCAGTACTTC.

At least ten counts were recorded for this clonotype. CDR3 sequence reads: CASTQGSSGANVLTF. The CDR3 DNA reads TGCGCCAGCACTCAGGGGAGCTCTGGGGCCAACGTCCTGACTTTC. This rearrangement joins TRBV5-1 to TRBJ2-6; a possible D gene is TRBD1 (6 bases). This CDR3 region has 15 residues. The germline V gene encodes CDR1 SGHRS and CDR2 YFSETQ. Trimming pared 6 bases from V and 0 bases from J, leaving 10 bases between.

This clonotype was found a few times. The chain carries TRBV6-5 and TRBJ1-4; 9 positions agree with TRBD1. The CDR3 is 15 residues long. The junction had 9 bases not matched to a gene; V was cut back by 6 bases and J by 7 bases. From germline, CDR1 is MNHEY and CDR2 SVGAGI. In DNA form, the CDR3 reads TGTGCCAGCAGGCTTAGACAGGGGGGAGGTGAAAAACTGTTTTTT. Its translation: CASRLRQGGGEKLFF.

Many counts were recorded for this clonotype. The J gene is TRBJ2-1, the V gene TRBV2, with D hard to call. CDR3 size: 15 residues. Per the germline V gene, CDR1 is SNHLY and CDR2 is FYNNEI. Trimming stripped 2 bases from V and 1 base from J, with 9 bases between. CDR3 amino acids: CASSEWAESYNEQFF. The CDR3 coding sequence is TGTGCCAGCAGTGAATGGGCGGAATCCTACAATGAGCAGTTCTTC.

This clonotype was recorded at least ten times. CDR3 coding DNA: TGTGCCAGCAGCCTCCCGGGACAGGGGGCTTCTTCGTCCTACGAGCAGTACTTC. This gives the protein CASSLPGQGASSSYEQYF. This sequence joins TRBV7-8 and TRBJ2-7; 12 positions match TRBD1. The V segment lost 5 bases and the J segment 1 base; nucleotides outside the gene matches: 12. This CDR3 is built from 18 residues. Germline V gene data show CDR1 as SGHVS and CDR2 as FQNEAQ.

This clonotype has a count of ten or more. The gene calls are TRBV5-1 and TRBJ2-3; 9 bases match TRBD1. Germline V gives CDR1 SGHRS, CDR2 YFSETQ. The CDR3 has 15 residues. After removal of 5 bases from V and 5 bases from J, the junction contained 9 bases not matched to a gene. DNA of the CDR3: TGCGCCAGCAGACTACAGGGGGCGTGGGAAGATACGCAGTATTTT. Its protein is CASRLQGAWEDTQYF.

This clonotype was counted at least ten times. The genes are TRBV20-1 and TRBJ2-1, with D uncertain. Looked up from germline, CDR1 is DFQATT and CDR2 is SNEGSKA (reference sequence). The CDR3 extends over 15 amino acids. V was shortened by 1 base and J by 0 bases, with 10 bases between the two germline ends. The CDR3 here is CSARVWGSSYNEQFF. CDR3 coding DNA: TGCAGTGCTAGAGTGTGGGGAAGCTCCTACAATGAGCAGTTCTTC.

The chain employs TRBV20-1 and TRBJ2-7, with 8 bases aligning to TRBD2. V lost 4 bases, J lost 0 bases, and 14 bases stayed unmatched. Germline lookup yields CDR1 DFQATT and CDR2 SNEGSKA (reference sequence). The CDR3 is 17 residues long. The chain's CDR3 is CSATGLGGRGASYEQYF. The CDR3 DNA is TGCAGTGCTACCGGACTAGGTGGGCGGGGGGCCTCCTACGAGCAGTACTTC.

The gene calls are TRBV2 and TRBJ2-2; tentative D call: TRBD1 (6 bases). V gave up 7 bases and J gave up 6 bases, with 18 bases separating them. CDR1 SNHLY and CDR2 FYNNEI come from the germline V gene. This CDR3 is built from 15 residues. Written as DNA, the CDR3 is TGTGCCAGCAATCCCCAATTACAGGGTTCCGGGGAGCTGTTTTTT. It specifies CASNPQLQGSGELFF.